The 16 T cell receptor beta chains presented below share a single source sample, sequenced in a study of CD8+ T cells in alopecia areata. cDNA reverse transcribed from extracted RNA served as the sequencing template. Sequencing was performed with immunoSEQ multiplex PCR; in TCRdb, only in-frame clones are kept and a portion is missing. This table has some 220,000 clones, more than 45% appearing once. Noted treatment: oral pan-JAK inhibitor, 5-10 mg twice daily. Source: CD4+ T cells sorted from blood, taken at week 4, from a patient treated with tofacitinib. The receptors come from a human donor with alopecia areata.

This clone was picked up one time. The rearrangement uses TRBV4-3 and TRBJ2-1; D perhaps matches TRBD1 (5 bases). This CDR3 comprises 15 residues. The V end lost 0 bases, the J end lost 6 bases, and 12 bases lay between the germline ends. The germline V gene has CDR1 LGHNA and CDR2 YSLEER. DNA for the CDR3: TGCGCCAGCAGCCAAGATACAGGTGCCGGCAATGAGCAGTTCTTC. As protein: CASSQDTGAGNEQFF.

This chain links TRBV11-2 with TRBJ1-2; weak D call: TRBD1 (5 bases). This CDR3 comprises 15 residues. Germline-derived CDR1 and CDR2 are SGHAT and FQNNGV. Between the trimmed V and J ends, which lost 2 bases and 4 bases, there was a span of 14 bases. The CDR3 region has the DNA TGTGCCAGCAGCTTACACGGGACGGGAACCTATGGCTACACCTTC. This encodes CASSLHGTGTYGYTF.

This chain links TRBV2 with TRBJ1-5, with unresolved D. The germline V gene encodes CDR1 SNHLY and CDR2 FYNNEI. V was clipped by 5 bases and J by 0 bases, with 11 bases between them. This CDR3 is built from 15 residues. The CDR3 coding sequence is TGTGCCAGCAGTCAGGAGAGCTATAGCAATCAGCCCCAGCATTTT. Translating it yields CASSQESYSNQPQHF. Combining the CDR3 with reference TRBV2 and TRBJ1-5 gives the whole variable domain EPEVTQTPSHQVTQMGQEVILRCVPISNHLYFYWYRQILGQKVEFLVSFYNNEISEKSEIFDDQFSVERPDGSNFTLKIRSTKLEDSAMYFCASSQESYSNQPQHFGDGTRLSIL.

This chain connects TRBV29-1 to TRBJ1-1; D is unresolved. This CDR3 spans 12 amino acids. Germline CDR1 and CDR2: SQVTM and ANQGSEA. Trimming removed 7 bases from V and 10 bases from J, with 19 bases in between. The CDR3 coding sequence is TGCAGCGCTCAAACGGGTACTTTAGGAGCTTTCTTT. Translation gives CSAQTGTLGAFF.

J is TRBJ2-7 and V is TRBV13, with D possibly being TRBD1 or TRBD2 (5 bases each). Trimming left V 1 base short and J 6 bases short, with 7 bases between. The CDR3 is 12 residues long. Looked up from germline, CDR1 is PRHDT and CDR2 is FYEKMQ (reference sequence). Here the CDR3 DNA reads TGTGCCAGCAGCTTAGTGAGGGGCGAGCAGTACTTC. Translated: CASSLVRGEQYF.

The chain joins TRBV29-1 to TRBJ1-2; D remains ambiguous. This CDR3 contains 11 residues. Trimming cost V 3 bases and J 11 bases, with 13 bases left between them. Germline CDR1 SQVTM, CDR2 ANQGSEA. The CDR3 nucleotides are TGCAGCGTTGACAGCGGCTTGGGGTACACCTTC. This encodes CSVDSGLGYTF.

The chain links TRBV2 to TRBJ1-5; perhaps TRBD1 as D (5 bases). The germline gives CDR1 SNHLY, CDR2 FYNNEI. V shed 4 bases and J shed 1 base, with 8 bases lying between them. This CDR3 comprises 14 residues. CDR3 DNA sequence: TGTGCCAGCAGTGGACAGCTCAGCAATCAGCCCCAGCATTTT. It translates to CASSGQLSNQPQHF.

In DNA, the CDR3 is TGTGCCAGCAGCCCCCGGCCGGGACAGGGACCAACCTTC. Translating it yields CASSPRPGQGPTF. The V gene is TRBV7-2, the J gene TRBJ1-2; 9 bases map to TRBD1. There are 13 residues in the CDR3. With 5 bases clipped from V and 14 bases from J, the junction kept 12 bases outside the gene matches. Germline CDR1 and CDR2: SGHTA and FQGNSA.

The gene calls are TRBV29-1 and TRBJ2-4, with 7 bases matching TRBD2. The junction had 1 base not matched to a gene; V was cut back by 5 bases and J by 0 bases. This CDR3 is built from 13 residues. CDR1 and CDR2 (germline): SQVTM, ANQGSEA. The CDR3 here is CSVREVAKNIQYF. The CDR3 nucleotides are TGCAGCGTTCGGGAGGTAGCCAAAAACATTCAGTACTTC. Using reference TRBV29-1 and TRBJ2-4 for the parts outside the CDR3, the full variable domain is SAVISQKPSRDICQRGTSLTIQCQVDSQVTMMFWYRQQPGQSLTLIATANQGSEATYESGFVIDKFPISRPNLTFSTLTVSNMSPEDSSIYLCSVREVAKNIQYFGAGTRLSVL.

V is TRBV29-1 and J is TRBJ1-1, with D unclear. V lost 3 bases to trimming and J lost 4 bases, with 15 bases between them. CDR1 is SQVTM and CDR2 is ANQGSEA in the germline V gene. This CDR3 has 14 residues. CDR3 residues: CSVESSRGFTEAFF. For the CDR3, the DNA is TGCAGCGTTGAGTCGTCTCGAGGCTTCACTGAAGCTTTCTTT.

V and J are TRBV11-2 and TRBJ2-6; D gene unclear. V lost 0 bases and J lost 0, with 3 bases in between. From germline, CDR1 is SGHAT and CDR2 FQNNGV. The CDR3 contains 15 residues. CDR3 sequence reads: CASSLDSSGANVLTF. The CDR3 DNA reads as TGTGCCAGCAGCTTAGATAGCTCTGGGGCCAACGTCCTGACTTTC.

The V and J genes are TRBV5-1 and TRBJ2-2, with TRBD2 identical over 11 bases. CDR3 size: 18 residues. V shed 0 bases, J shed 4 bases, and the junction held 8 bases outside the gene matches. Germline lookup yields CDR1 SGHRS and CDR2 YFSETQ. The CDR3 bases are TGCGCCAGCAGCTTGGTACTAGCGGGGGCAACAAGCACCGGGGAGCTGTTTTTT. Translating it yields CASSLVLAGATSTGELFF.

This clone has a handful of counts. V usage is TRBV5-6 and J usage is TRBJ2-2; D is possibly TRBD1 or TRBD2 (5 bases each). The CDR3 has 16 residues. CDR1 is SGHDT and CDR2 is YYEEEE in the germline V gene. Trimming stripped 3 bases from V and 0 bases from J, with 12 bases between. The CDR3 spells CASSWTGRTNTGELFF. The DNA of the CDR3 is TGTGCCAGCAGCTGGACGGGACGGACGAACACCGGGGAGCTGTTTTTT.

A few counts support this clone. J is TRBJ2-3 and V is TRBV2; tentative D call: TRBD2 (5 bases). Germline CDR1 reads SNHLY; CDR2 reads FYNNEI. Trimming removed 8 bases at V and 4 bases at J, with 10 bases between. This CDR3 comprises 12 residues. Written as DNA, the CDR3 is TGTGCCAGCGAGGGAAAGGCAGATACGCAGTATTTT. Translation: CASEGKADTQYF. Looking up the rest from reference TRBV2 and TRBJ2-3 gives the full variable domain: EPEVTQTPSHQVTQMGQEVILRCVPISNHLYFYWYRQILGQKVEFLVSFYNNEISEKSEIFDDQFSVERPDGSNFTLKIRSTKLEDSAMYFCASEGKADTQYFGPGTRLTVL.

This clone was seen once. The chain recombines TRBV30 with TRBJ2-1, with no clear D. Germline V CDR1 and CDR2: GTSNPN, SVGIG (reference sequence). The CDR3 is 13 residues long. V was cut by 0 bases and J by 9 bases, with 12 bases left in between. CDR3 DNA sequence: TGTGCCTGGAGTGTAACACGAGGTGGTGAGCAGTTCTTC. This encodes CAWSVTRGGEQFF.

This clone was recorded at least ten times. The rearrangement links TRBV12-5 to TRBJ1-2; TRBD1 might be the D (5 bases). Trimming took 5 bases from V and 2 from J, leaving 12 bases between them. This CDR3 has 14 residues. Germline CDR1 LGHNT, CDR2 FRNRAP. The CDR3 coding sequence is TGTGCTAGTGGTATAGAGGGACGGAACTATGGCTACACCTTC. Amino acid sequence: CASGIEGRNYGYTF.